Presented here are 5 T cell receptor beta chains from one specimen sequenced in a study of CXCR3-negative and CXCR3-positive naive CD8 T cells. These TCRs are of unknown antigen specificity. Through 5' RACE with UMI labels, the TRB cDNA libraries were prepared. TCRdb reanalyzed the 5' RACE reads, giving one entry per CDR3 protein sequence and no DNA. The sample yields around 88,000 distinct CDR3 sequences, of which the top ten take up 0.8% to 0.85%. Study-wide results and caveats: TRB CDR3 hydrophobicity was greater in CXCR3-positive naive cells than in CXCR3-negative naive cells.

Material for sequencing was naive CXCR3+ CD8+ T cells from blood. The subset denotes: CD45RO-CCR7+CD27+CD95- naive CD8+ T cells expressing CXCR3 (TNR3+). The receptors derive from a human donor in good health. Some clones in this sample may be carry-over from other donors' samples.

V gene TRBV4-1 combines with J gene TRBJ1-1. Germline V lookup: CDR1 MGHRA, CDR2 YSYEKL. The CDR3 is 15 residues long. The CDR3 spells CASSAATDSNTEAFF.

This chain links TRBV12-3 or TRBV12-4 with TRBJ2-5; the TCRdb call, TRBD2, lacks DNA for checking. The CDR3 length is 16 residues. CDR3 amino acids: CASSFSRETLQETQYF.

This chain uses TRBV9 with TRBJ2-1; checking the TCRdb D call of TRBD1 is not possible without DNA. This CDR3 has 14 residues. Germline V gives CDR1 SGDLS, CDR2 YYNGEE. The CDR3: CASSVSRGGGEQFF.

CDR3 loop: CSAPDREGREQYF. V is TRBV20-1 and J is TRBJ2-7; the D call from TCRdb, TRBD1, cannot be confirmed without DNA. Germline CDR1 is DFQATT and CDR2 is SNEGSKA (reference sequence). This CDR3 is 13 amino acids long.

This rearrangement joins TRBV28 to TRBJ2-3. The germline V gene has CDR1 MDHEN and CDR2 SYDVKM. The CDR3 spans 14 residues. CDR3: CASSFLGSTDTQYF.